The 18 T cell receptor beta chains reported below all come from one sample, sequenced in a study of low-dose radiotherapy and immunotherapy resistance in tumors. First-strand cDNA relied on TRAV- and TRBV-specific primers spanning alpha and beta chains. PCR amplification of the TCRs was performed with Phusion for 20 PCR cycles, and it relied on a constant-region primer together with a V-primer adapter. Via MiXCR, TCRdb re-called the reads, giving one row per CDR3 protein. Of 55,000 to 70,000 distinct CDR3 sequences in the sample, almost 25% were seen once. As for time point: before trial treatment. The input for sequencing was PBMCs, taken before treatment. The receptors come from a male donor with prostate cancer.

This clonotype came up many times. This chain connects TRBV7-8 to TRBJ2-7; D unclear. From germline, CDR1 is SGHVS and CDR2 FQNEAQ. Trimming took off 2 bases at V and 2 bases at J, with 4 bases between the two ends. The CDR3 sequence is 12 residues long. CDR3: CASSLLAYEQYF. In DNA, the CDR3 is TGTGCCAGCAGCTTACTCGCCTACGAGCAGTACTTC. The whole variable domain, filled in from reference TRBV7-8 and TRBJ2-7, reads GAGVSQSPRYKVAKRGQDVALRCDPISGHVSLFWYQQALGQGPEFLTYFQNEAQLDKSGLPSDRFFAERPEGSVSTLKIQRTQQEDSAVYLCASSLLAYEQYFGPGTRLTVT.

There are many counts of this clonotype. This chain uses TRBV7-2 with TRBJ2-3, with D maybe TRBD2 (7 bases). Trimming shortened V by 0 bases and J by 6 bases, and 13 bases separated the two germline ends. CDR1 SGHTA and CDR2 FQGNSA come from the germline V gene. The CDR3 runs 15 residues. The DNA for the CDR3 is TGTGCCAGCAGCTTAGCGGGGGGGCCCGGGGATACGCAGTATTTT. This sequence encodes CASSLAGGPGDTQYF.

This clonotype has a single count. J is TRBJ1-5 and V is TRBV7-2; TRBD1 is a possible D gene (6 bases). Germline values: CDR1 SGHTA, CDR2 FQGNSA. The CDR3 totals 15 residues. Trimming pared 5 bases from V and 2 bases from J, leaving 13 bases between. DNA of the CDR3: TGTGCCAGCAGCGAGGCGGGGGCTCGCAATCAGCCCCAGCATTTT. Encoded protein: CASSEAGARNQPQHF.

The V and J genes are TRBV20-1 and TRBJ2-3; maybe TRBD1 (6 bases). Trimming stripped 4 bases from V and 0 bases from J, with 14 bases between. The CDR3 spans 15 residues. Looked up from germline, CDR1 is DFQATT and CDR2 is SNEGSKA (reference sequence). DNA for the CDR3: TGCAGTGCTAAATCTGGGACAACTAGCACAGATACGCAGTATTTT. Translation: CSAKSGTTSTDTQYF.

Many counts were recorded for this clonotype. V gene TRBV7-9 combines with J gene TRBJ2-2, with a tentative D call TRBD2 (5 bases). The CDR3 has 16 residues. V dropped 1 base and J dropped 0 bases, with 9 bases sitting between them. Germline CDR1 SEHNR, CDR2 FQNEAQ (reference sequence). The CDR3 DNA reads TGTGCCAGCAGCTTAGAAATCGGGACGAACACCGGGGAGCTGTTTTTT. Translated, it gives CASSLEIGTNTGELFF.

In its sample, this clonotype was seen many times. This chain joins TRBV7-9 and TRBJ1-4; D not resolved. This CDR3 contains 17 residues. V was cut by 3 bases and J by 1 base, with 15 bases left in between. The germline gives CDR1 SEHNR, CDR2 FQNEAQ (reference sequence). Written as DNA, the CDR3 is TGTGCCAGCAGCTTTAATTCGGAAGGAAGAACTAATGAAAAACTGTTTTTT. Its protein product is CASSFNSEGRTNEKLFF. Looking up the rest from reference TRBV7-9 and TRBJ1-4 gives the full variable domain: DTGVSQNPRHKITKRGQNVTFRCDPISEHNRLYWYRQTLGQGPEFLTYFQNEAQLEKSRLLSDRFSAERPKGSFSTLEIQRTEQGDSAMYLCASSFNSEGRTNEKLFFGSGTQLSVL.

This clonotype was seen many times. The chain has TRBV29-1 and TRBJ2-3; 12 bases fit TRBD2. This CDR3 contains 14 residues. Germline-derived CDR1 and CDR2 are SQVTM and ANQGSEA. Trimming at V came to 4 bases and at J to 2 bases, leaving 1 base not matched to a gene. Here the CDR3 DNA reads TGCAGCGTTGGGACTAGCGGGATCACAGATACGCAGTATTTT. Its protein product is CSVGTSGITDTQYF.

This clonotype was seen many times. This chain links TRBV7-6 with TRBJ2-7; 7 bases map to TRBD1. Germline CDR1 SGHVS, CDR2 FNYEAQ. The CDR3 covers 15 residues. After removal of 5 bases from V and 7 bases from J, the junction contained 14 bases not matched to a gene. Written as DNA, the CDR3 is TGTGCCAGCAGCCAGACCGCTGACAGGGCGCAAGAGCAGTACTTC. The encoded protein is CASSQTADRAQEQYF.

This clonotype showed up many times. In nucleotides, the CDR3 is TGTGCCAGTAGGATGACTAGCGGGGTGGGCACAGATACGCAGTATTTT. Translated, it gives CASRMTSGVGTDTQYF. The genes are TRBV19 and TRBJ2-3; 11 bases fit TRBD2. Germline V CDR1 and CDR2: LNHDA, SQIVND (reference sequence). CDR3 size: 16 residues. After removal of 6 bases from V and 1 base from J, the junction contained 6 bases not matched to a gene.

The table lists this clonotype with many counts. The chain links TRBV27 to TRBJ2-6; D is tentatively TRBD1 or TRBD2 (5 bases each). Trimming removed 5 bases at V and 0 bases at J, with 14 bases between. The CDR3 length is 17 residues. Germline CDR1 and CDR2: MNHEY and SMNVEV (reference sequence). The CDR3 protein is CASSQGPPTSGANVLTF. For the CDR3, the DNA is TGTGCCAGCAGTCAGGGACCACCCACCTCTGGGGCCAACGTCCTGACTTTC.

The sample holds many counts of this clonotype. The chain's CDR3 is CASRGELAEYNEQFF. The CDR3 DNA reads as TGCGCCAGCAGAGGGGAACTAGCGGAGTACAATGAGCAGTTCTTC. V and J are TRBV5-1 and TRBJ2-1; 8 positions match TRBD2. V shed 5 bases, J shed 4 bases, and the junction held 8 bases outside the gene matches. The CDR3 length is 15 residues. Germline-derived CDR1 and CDR2 are SGHRS and YFSETQ.

This clonotype was recorded at least ten times. The genes are TRBV13 and TRBJ1-1; weak D call: TRBD1 (5 bases). Germline V gene lookup returns CDR1 PRHDT and CDR2 FYEKMQ (reference sequence). The CDR3 contains 15 residues. Deletions cut 0 bases from V and 7 bases from J, with 15 bases between. The CDR3 spells CASSLGGGTFGEAFF. The CDR3 region has the DNA TGTGCCAGCAGCTTAGGGGGGGGGACTTTCGGTGAAGCTTTCTTT.

This clonotype was seen repeatedly, ten times or more. The V gene is TRBV20-1, the J gene TRBJ2-7; D is unclear. The V and J ends lost 1 base and 3 bases respectively, with 13 bases between them. Germline V lookup: CDR1 DFQATT, CDR2 SNEGSKA (reference sequence). The CDR3 is made up of 14 amino acids. CDR3 sequence: CSARGIVRIYEQYF. The CDR3, as DNA: TGCAGTGCTAGAGGTATCGTCAGAATCTACGAGCAGTACTTC.

This clonotype showed up many times. The chain carries TRBV9 and TRBJ2-4; D perhaps matches TRBD2 (5 bases). The CDR3 is made up of 16 amino acids. Germline values: CDR1 SGDLS, CDR2 YYNGEE. Trimming stripped 1 base from V and 6 bases from J, with 17 bases between. This CDR3 is CASSVSWGEPGNIQYF. CDR3 nucleotide sequence: TGTGCCAGCAGCGTATCGTGGGGAGAACCCGGAAACATTCAGTACTTC. The full variable domain, in which reference TRBV9 and TRBJ2-4 provide the parts outside the CDR3, is DSGVTQTPKHLITATGQRVTLRCSPRSGDLSVYWYQQSLDQGLQFLIQYYNGEERAKGNILERFSAQQFPDLHSELNLSSLELGDSALYFCASSVSWGEPGNIQYFGAGTRLSVL.

Only a few counts were recorded for this clonotype. This chain connects TRBV5-1 to TRBJ2-6; no clear D gene. Trimming shortened V by 4 bases and J by 2 bases, and 7 bases separated the two germline ends. The CDR3 extends over 14 amino acids. The germline V gene has CDR1 SGHRS and CDR2 YFSETQ. In DNA form, the CDR3 reads TGCGCCAGCAGCGCCACCCCTGGGGCCAACGTCCTGACTTTC. Translation gives CASSATPGANVLTF.

Concerning this clonotype: A far larger clone is one base from this, pointing to a likely read error. The chain recombines TRBV14 with TRBJ2-1, with 14 positions matching TRBD2. The end of the DNA aligns better with TRBJ2-5, so the J call may be wrong. CDR1 is SGHDN and CDR2 is FVKESK in the germline V gene. The CDR3 loop spans 18 amino acids. DNA for the CDR3: TGTGCCAGCAGCCCTCGTTCGGGACTAGCGGGAGTCAGCGGGATCCAGTACTTC. Translated, it gives CASSPRSGLAGVSGIQYF.

The chain joins TRBV28 to TRBJ1-2; 7 bases are shared with TRBD1. CDR3 size: 15 residues. The V and J ends lost 7 bases and 7 bases, in that order; junction bases with no gene match: 15. The germline V gene encodes CDR1 MDHEN and CDR2 SYDVKM. CDR3 residues: CASNNLDRVIGGYTF. The CDR3 region has the DNA TGTGCCAGCAATAACTTAGACAGGGTCATTGGTGGCTACACCTTC.

A note on this clonotype: Given a far larger clone just one base away, this is likely a sequencing read error. The J gene is TRBJ2-2, the V gene TRBV13; D is undetermined. Per the germline V gene, CDR1 is PRHDT and CDR2 is FYEKMQ (reference sequence). The length of the CDR3 is 15 residues. The CDR3 spells CVSSWGATNTGELFF. The CDR3 DNA reads as TGTGTCAGCAGCTGGGGTGCTACTAACACCGGGGAGCTGTTTTTT.